This TCR beta chain comes out of a study of blood T cell repertoires in COVID-19. This CDR3 is 18 amino acids long. Per the germline V gene, CDR1 is LNHDA and CDR2 is SQIVND (reference sequence). The V end lost 2 bases, the J end lost 2 bases, and 21 bases lay between the germline ends. Data came from immunoSEQ multiplex PCR; TCRdb stores just in-frame clones and leaves some out. The data hold about 130,000 clones, with 65% to 90% observed a single time. Cohorts were based on clinical histories the participants reported. Two negative PCRs, clearance, or symptom resolution had been documented for recovered Cohort 3 donors.

The rearrangement uses TRBV19 and TRBJ1-1; D gene ambiguous. This TCR came from a woman aged 50 to 60 who had recovered from COVID-19. Input material: PBMCs or T cells enriched from blood (not recorded which). The CDR3 DNA is TGTGCCAGTAGTATACCTCCACACGGGGAAAGTTTAAACACTGAAGCTTTCTTT. This sequence encodes CASSIPPHGESLNTEAFF.